Described below is a single T cell receptor (beta chain) sequence and its context. The data belong to a study of shared T cell receptors in the human thymus. CDR3 length equals 16 residues. Trimming cost V 5 bases and J 3 bases, with 19 bases left between them. Per germline, CDR1 SGHAT and CDR2 FQNNGV. Assay used: immunoSEQ multiplex PCR; TCRdb lists only in-frame clones, some missing. The repertoire consists of more than 550,000 clones, with 87% occurring once and the leading ten covering 0.009% to 0.0095%. These data were likewise used in another study, on human thymus T cells.

The chain is built from TRBV11-2 and TRBJ1-1; D may be TRBD1 (6 bases). Sequencing was done on a sample of thymocytes. This TCR derives from a boy less than two years old with a congenital heart defect. DNA for the CDR3: TGTGCCAGCAGCCCCGAACGGGACAAGTCGTACACTGAAGCTTTCTTT. This sequence encodes CASSPERDKSYTEAFF.